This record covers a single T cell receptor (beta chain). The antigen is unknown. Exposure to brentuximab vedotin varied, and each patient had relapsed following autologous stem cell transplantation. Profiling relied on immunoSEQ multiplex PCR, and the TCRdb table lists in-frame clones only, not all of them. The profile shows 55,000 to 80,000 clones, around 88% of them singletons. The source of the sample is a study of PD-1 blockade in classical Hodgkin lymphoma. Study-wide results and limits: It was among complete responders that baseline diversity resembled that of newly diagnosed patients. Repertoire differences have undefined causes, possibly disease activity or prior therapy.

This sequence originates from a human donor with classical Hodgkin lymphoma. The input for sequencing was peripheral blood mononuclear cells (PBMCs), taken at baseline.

CDR3 coding DNA: TGCGCCAGCAGCCAAGATCAGGGGACAGGGTTTTACGAGCAGTACTTC. This sequence encodes CASSQDQGTGFYEQYF. The chain carries TRBV4-1 and TRBJ2-7; the match to TRBD1 covers 9 bases. This CDR3 has 16 residues. Germline V CDR1 and CDR2: MGHRA, YSYEKL. The trim removed 0 bases at V and 4 bases at J, leaving 7 bases unmatched.